This TCR beta chain was identified during a study of radiotherapy plus CTLA-4 blockade in lung cancer. For the study at large: Objective responses were observed in 15% to 20% of patients, and disease control was achieved by 31%. Notes on the study in general: TCR clones originating in tumors grew in number in blood after radiotherapy plus ipilimumab. In blood, early T cell clone dynamics reportedly predicted response best, together with interferon-beta.

Enrolled patients, whose metastatic non-small-cell lung cancer was chemo-refractory, received focal radiation plus CTLA-4 blockade with ipilimumab. On this clone: Its antigen is currently unknown.

Only in-frame clones appear in the TCRdb table, and some are missing; sequencing was by immunoSEQ multiplex PCR. This sample has over 70,000 clones, with about 86% found just once. Per germline, CDR1 LGHNA and CDR2 YNFKEQ. This CDR3 is built from 15 residues. The V end lost 0 bases, the J end lost 7 bases, and 13 bases lay between the germline ends. This chain uses TRBV4-2 with TRBJ1-3, with D perhaps matching TRBD1 (6 bases). This sequence was found in a human donor with non-small cell lung cancer who had a partial response to radiotherapy plus ipilimumab. Sequences were derived from peripheral blood, sampled from a patient treated with radiotherapy plus ipilimumab. CDR3 protein: CASSQDTGLGNTIYF. Here the CDR3 DNA reads TGTGCCAGCAGCCAAGATACAGGGTTGGGGAACACCATATATTTT.